The clone carrying this TCR beta chain was counted a few times. Antigen unknown. Tagging with unique molecular identifiers was applied to individual cDNA molecules. Via MiXCR, TCRdb re-called the 5' RACE reads, giving one row per CDR3 protein. The sample contains 70,000 to 85,000 distinct CDR3 sequences, 9% to 14% of which appear only once. This CDR3 has 15 residues. V lost 5 bases, J lost 4 bases, and 10 bases stayed unmatched. Germline CDR1 reads SGHRS; CDR2 reads YFSETQ. The data belong to a study of early T cells in non-severe SARS-CoV-2 infection. Study at large: The study sequenced bulk RNA from unsorted whole blood, with chains unpaired.

The study's findings and limits: Reliance on VDJdb matching favored anti-spike CD8 responses; private and CD4 specificities were missed.

The chain employs TRBV5-1 and TRBJ2-5, with TRBD1 matching over 8 bases. Sequencing was carried out using whole blood. This receptor was obtained from an adult who was a healthcare worker with PCR-confirmed SARS-CoV-2 infection or an uninfected control (not recorded which). CDR3 amino acids: CASRLSPTGGETQYF. The CDR3 DNA is TGCGCCAGCAGGTTGAGCCCTACAGGGGGAGAGACCCAGTACTTC.